Sequencing of this TCR beta chain was carried out in a study of cytotoxic CD8 clonotypes in ibrutinib-treated CLL. V was trimmed by 4 bases and J by 2 bases, leaving 9 bases between them. The germline V gene has CDR1 MDHEN and CDR2 SYDVKM. This CDR3 comprises 14 residues. Clones were read by immunoSEQ multiplex PCR, and TCRdb kept only the in-frame ones, dropping some. The sample lists over 45,000 clones, 54% occurring once. This clone was recorded a few times. V usage is TRBV28 and J usage is TRBJ1-5; D is ambiguous. This receptor was identified in a human donor with chronic lymphocytic leukemia. Sequencing used PBMCs, obtained at disease progression, from a patient treated with ibrutinib. CDR3 in amino acids: CASSSLFGNQPQHF. The CDR3 DNA reads TGTGCCAGCAGTTCCCTCTTTGGCAATCAGCCCCAGCATTTT.